This TCR beta chain is from a study of T cell repertoires in cytomegalovirus infection. At the level of the study: Indications of both CMV infection and matching HLA type were provided by public TCR beta signatures. General study results and limits: Clonotype analysis showed dominance of the ex vivo response by HLA-C-restricted CMV-specific TCR beta clonotypes. Totalled public TCR beta family frequency picked out people who carried CMV plus the relevant HLA.

TCRdb independently ran MiXCR on the reads; one entry per CDR3 protein. Of over 300,000 distinct CDR3 sequences in the sample, 17% were seen once. The length of the CDR3 is 13 residues. Trimming removed 2 bases at V and 1 base at J, with 6 bases between. CDR1 and CDR2 from the germline V gene are MNHEY and SVGAGI. This clonotype showed up just a few times. What it binds is unknown. Sequencing was done on a sample of PBMCs. The rearrangement uses TRBV6-5 and TRBJ2-7; D is ambiguous. The sequence was obtained from a human donor in good health (CMV status not recorded). Some clones in this sample may be carry-over from other donors' samples. The CDR3 here is CASSYKSSYEQYF. In DNA form, the CDR3 reads TGTGCCAGCAGTTACAAATCGTCCTACGAGCAGTACTTC.